The next 32 T cell receptor beta chains were all read from a single sample in a study of radiotherapy plus CTLA-4 blockade in lung cancer (dated by TCRdb to the late 2010s). Libraries were made using the immunoSEQ multiplex PCR assay. As stored in TCRdb, this immuneACCESS dataset retains in-frame rearrangements with V and J assigned. A fraction of the clones does not appear; measured against another copy, unresolved V genes explain less than half of the discrepancy, and the remainder lacks a known reason. The sample contains about 59,000 clones, approximately 65% of them found a single time. Clones ranked in the top ten supply about 8.3% of the sample. The sequenced sample was peripheral blood, obtained from a patient treated with radiotherapy plus ipilimumab. The receptors derive from a human donor with non-small cell lung cancer whose response to radiotherapy plus ipilimumab could not be evaluated.

The rearrangement joins TRBV6-5 to TRBJ1-5; D perhaps matches TRBD1 (5 bases). The CDR3 consists of 15 residues. The V and J ends lost 7 bases and 2 bases respectively, with 15 bases between them. The germline gives CDR1 MNHEY, CDR2 SVGAGI. The DNA of the CDR3 is TGTGCCAGCACGGGGGAGGACGGTGGCAATCAGCCCCAGCATTTT. It specifies CASTGEDGGNQPQHF.

Many counts were recorded for this clone. This sequence joins TRBV28 and TRBJ1-2; D is unclear. This CDR3 contains 12 residues. The ends were cut back, 6 bases at V and 4 bases at J, with 9 bases in the middle. Germline loops: CDR1 MDHEN, CDR2 SYDVKM. The CDR3 here is CASSLGPYGYTF. The DNA for the CDR3 is TGTGCCAGCAGCCTCGGTCCCTATGGCTACACCTTC.

This chain links TRBV28 with TRBJ1-1; D ambiguous. V lost 2 bases, J lost 5 bases, and 9 bases lay in between. CDR1 is MDHEN and CDR2 is SYDVKM in the germline V gene. This CDR3 comprises 13 residues. CDR3 DNA sequence: TGTGCCAGCAGTTTAGTTAGGGAGACTGAAGCTTTCTTT. Translation gives CASSLVRETEAFF.

CDR3 in amino acids: CASSLVTVISTDTQYF. The DNA for the CDR3 is TGTGCCAGCAGCTTAGTTACGGTCATTAGCACAGATACGCAGTATTTT. This chain connects TRBV7-9 to TRBJ2-3; no clear D. Germline V gene data show CDR1 as SEHNR and CDR2 as FQNEAQ (reference sequence). This CDR3 spans 16 amino acids. V lost 1 base and J 0 bases, leaving 11 bases between the germline ends.

This clone was seen a single time. CDR3 coding DNA: TGTGCCAGCAGCCCCCCGGGAACCGGGGAGCTGTTTTTT. It translates to CASSPPGTGELFF. The chain employs TRBV7-3 and TRBJ2-2; a weak D match, TRBD2 (5 bases). The CDR3 has 13 amino acids. Per germline, CDR1 SGHTA and CDR2 FQGTGA. The V end lost 5 bases, the J end lost 5 bases, and 9 bases lay between the germline ends.

This clone was counted between two and nine times. V gene TRBV19 combines with J gene TRBJ1-1, with 7 bases lining up with TRBD1. The junction had 5 bases not matched to a gene; V was cut back by 3 bases and J by 4 bases. The V gene's germline CDR1 is LNHDA and CDR2 SQIVND (reference sequence). The CDR3 loop spans 14 amino acids. CDR3 bases: TGTGCCAGTAGTATTTTCTCAGGGGGCACTGAAGCTTTCTTT. Its translation is CASSIFSGGTEAFF.

The gene calls are TRBV6-5 and TRBJ1-1; no reliable D call. Looked up from germline, CDR1 is MNHEY and CDR2 is SVGAGI. Deletions cut 3 bases from V and 4 bases from J, with 15 bases between. The CDR3 is 15 residues long. The CDR3 DNA follows: TGTGCCAGCAGTTATACACCTCGACTTAGCACTGAAGCTTTCTTT. Translating gives CASSYTPRLSTEAFF.

The rearrangement joins TRBV6-1 to TRBJ2-2, with TRBD1 matching over 8 bases. This CDR3 has 14 amino acids. With 5 bases clipped from V and 7 bases from J, the junction kept 6 bases outside the gene matches. Germline lookup yields CDR1 MNHNS and CDR2 SASEGT. The chain's CDR3 is CASSPRGRNGELFF. CDR3 DNA sequence: TGTGCCAGCAGTCCCAGGGGGCGGAACGGGGAGCTGTTTTTT.

A remark on this clone: Other DNA sequences from this sample encode an identical CDR3 as well. The chain carries TRBV6-6 and TRBJ2-3, with a tentative D call TRBD1 (5 bases). CDR1 is MNHNY and CDR2 is SVGAGI in the germline V gene (reference sequence). V was clipped by 7 bases and J by 2 bases, with 16 bases between them. The length of the CDR3 is 15 residues. CDR3 protein: CASTLGASFTDTQYF. DNA of the CDR3: TGTGCCAGCACCCTAGGGGCCTCCTTCACAGATACGCAGTATTTT.

The rearrangement uses TRBV5-1 and TRBJ1-4; the D gene is possibly TRBD1 (5 bases). V lost 0 bases and J 3 bases, leaving 6 bases between the germline ends. The CDR3 spans 14 residues. Looked up from germline, CDR1 is SGHRS and CDR2 is YFSETQ. For the CDR3, the DNA is TGCGCCAGCAGCTTGGGGGGGGCTAATGAAAAACTGTTTTTT. This translates into CASSLGGANEKLFF.

With respect to this clone: Germline is not matched at one junction end, which may reflect a read error. The chain is built from TRBV28 and TRBJ1-4, with 7 bases identical to TRBD1. This CDR3 has 14 residues. Germline CDR1 reads MDHEN; CDR2 reads SYDVKM. In nucleotides, the CDR3 is TGTGCCGGCAGTTTTGGGACAGTGGATGAAAAACTGTTTTTT. It yields the protein CAGSFGTVDEKLFF. The full variable domain, in which reference TRBV28 and TRBJ1-4 provide the parts outside the CDR3, is DVKVTQSSRYLVKRTGEKVFLECVQDMDHENMFWYRQDPGLGLRLIYFSYDVKMKEKGDIPEGYSVSREKKERFSLILESASTNQTSMYLCAGSFGTVDEKLFFGSGTQLSVL.

This clone was counted only a few times. The chain couples TRBV2 to TRBJ1-1, with 7 bases that match TRBD1. Germline CDR1 and CDR2: SNHLY and FYNNEI. V lost 7 bases, J lost 4 bases, and 6 bases stayed unmatched. CDR3 length: 13 amino acids. The CDR3 spells CASKGQAATEAFF. DNA of the CDR3: TGTGCCAGCAAAGGACAGGCAGCCACTGAAGCTTTCTTT.

In DNA form, the CDR3 reads TGTGCCAGCCGGGAGGGAGCTGTTGAAAAACTGTTTTTT. Translating it yields CASREGAVEKLFF. This sequence joins TRBV2 and TRBJ1-4; no definite D call. Trimming removed 8 bases from V and 7 bases from J, with 14 bases in between. Germline values: CDR1 SNHLY, CDR2 FYNNEI. This CDR3 has 13 amino acids.

This clone was found a few times. V usage is TRBV5-8 and J usage is TRBJ1-1, with a weak D call TRBD1 (6 bases). V lost 5 bases and J 1 base, leaving 9 bases between the germline ends. Germline V lookup: CDR1 SGHTS, CDR2 YDEGEE. CDR3 length: 13 amino acids. CDR3 in DNA: TGTGCCAGCAGATCCAGGGGGAACACTGAAGCTTTCTTT. It yields the protein CASRSRGNTEAFF.

This clone was observed a handful of times. The V and J genes are TRBV7-9 and TRBJ1-6; no clear D gene. Germline V lookup: CDR1 SEHNR, CDR2 FQNEAQ (reference sequence). Trimming removed 5 bases from V and 12 bases from J, with 11 bases in between. The CDR3 extends over 12 amino acids. This CDR3 reads CASSQVQLPLHF. CDR3 bases: TGTGCCAGCAGCCAAGTACAGTTACCCCTCCACTTT.

The chain is built from TRBV11-3 and TRBJ2-1; possible D gene TRBD1, 6 bases. This CDR3 spans 16 amino acids. CDR1 is SGHNT and CDR2 is YENEEA in the germline V gene. V was pared by 5 bases and J by 4 bases, with 18 bases between. CDR3 in amino acids: CASSPRTVDPYNEQFF. CDR3 sequence (DNA): TGTGCCAGCAGCCCCCGGACAGTTGACCCGTACAATGAGCAGTTCTTC.

The CDR3 sequence is CASSRGGGDQPQHF. The DNA for the CDR3 is TGTGCCAGCAGCAGGGGAGGGGGGGATCAGCCCCAGCATTTT. This sequence joins TRBV5-5 and TRBJ1-5; maybe TRBD1 (6 bases). V was clipped by 4 bases and J by 5 bases, with 13 bases between them. Germline V gene sequence: CDR1 SGHKS, CDR2 YYEKEE (reference sequence). The CDR3 consists of 14 residues.

The chain has TRBV28 and TRBJ1-2, with D perhaps TRBD1 (5 bases). Germline assignment: CDR1 MDHEN and CDR2 SYDVKM. V lost 5 bases, J lost 5 bases, and 15 bases lay in between. There are 14 residues in the CDR3. The CDR3 is CASSRLDGGYGYTF. In DNA, the CDR3 is TGTGCCAGCAGTCGACTCGACGGGGGTTATGGCTACACCTTC.

The chain has TRBV9 and TRBJ1-2; tentative D call: TRBD1 (6 bases). CDR3 size: 15 residues. V was pared by 4 bases and J by 2 bases, with 15 bases between. Germline lookup yields CDR1 SGDLS and CDR2 YYNGEE. This CDR3 is CASSPNAQGNYGYTF. CDR3 sequence (DNA): TGTGCCAGCAGCCCGAACGCCCAGGGGAACTATGGCTACACCTTC. Filled out from reference TRBV9 and TRBJ1-2, the complete variable domain reads DSGVTQTPKHLITATGQRVTLRCSPRSGDLSVYWYQQSLDQGLQFLIQYYNGEERAKGNILERFSAQQFPDLHSELNLSSLELGDSALYFCASSPNAQGNYGYTFGSGTRLTVV.

The chain carries TRBV27 and TRBJ2-5; 8 positions agree with TRBD1. CDR1 is MNHEY, CDR2 SMNVEV, per germline (reference sequence). V shed 9 bases and J 7 bases; nucleotides not matched to a gene: 13. This CDR3 has 14 amino acids. The CDR3 loop reads CARSDRGLSGTQYF. The CDR3 DNA reads as TGTGCCAGATCAGACAGGGGACTTTCGGGGACCCAGTACTTC.

The chain couples TRBV9 to TRBJ2-3; the D gene is possibly TRBD1 (7 bases). CDR1 is SGDLS and CDR2 is YYNGEE in the germline V gene. The CDR3 is 15 amino acids. V was shortened by 1 base and J by 2 bases, with 11 bases between the two germline ends. The CDR3 region has the DNA TGTGCCAGCAGCGTACAGGGGGGCGACACAGATACGCAGTATTTT. Its translation is CASSVQGGDTDTQYF.

This clone was seen once. The rearrangement uses TRBV9 and TRBJ1-2; D possibly corresponds to TRBD1 (6 bases). This CDR3 is 15 amino acids long. The germline CDR1 and CDR2 sequences are SGDLS and YYNGEE. V lost 3 bases and J lost 6, with 18 bases in between. The CDR3 nucleotides read TGTGCCAGCAGCGCCTTGGGGGCCCTTTCGGATGGCTACACCTTC. Amino acids: CASSALGALSDGYTF.

The chain joins TRBV11-3 to TRBJ2-1, with 8 bases identical to TRBD2. This CDR3 region has 14 residues. CDR1 and CDR2 from the germline V gene are SGHNT and YENEEA. V was pared by 1 base and J by 14 bases, with 10 bases of the junction left unmatched. Here the CDR3 DNA reads TGTGCCAGCAGCTTAGCAACTAGCGGCCTAGGAAAGTTCTTC. Translated, it gives CASSLATSGLGKFF. The variable domain in full, with the rest retrieved from reference TRBV11-3 and TRBJ2-1, is EAGVVQSPRYKIIEKKQPVAFWCNPISGHNTLYWYLQNLGQGPELLIRYENEEAVDDSQLPKDRFSAERLKGVDSTLKIQPAELGDSAVYLCASSLATSGLGKFFGPGTRLTVL.

The chain joins TRBV4-2 to TRBJ2-7; a possible D gene is TRBD2 (5 bases). The CDR3 length is 13 residues. Germline CDR1 reads LGHNA; CDR2 reads YNFKEQ. Trimming took 4 bases from V and 7 from J, leaving 14 bases between them. The CDR3 sequence is CASSRIDTGEQYF. The CDR3 nucleotides read TGTGCCAGCAGCCGAATTGACACGGGGGAGCAGTACTTC.

This clone has a single count. The V and J genes are TRBV6-5 and TRBJ2-1; weak D call: TRBD1 (5 bases). Germline V gene lookup returns CDR1 MNHEY and CDR2 SVGAGI. The V end was cut by 2 bases, the J end by 8 bases, with 13 bases between. The CDR3 runs 14 residues. CDR3 region: CASSYDSALDEQFF. In DNA, the CDR3 is TGTGCCAGCAGTTACGACAGCGCCTTAGATGAGCAGTTCTTC.

J is TRBJ1-3 and V is TRBV7-9; D gene ambiguous. Germline V lookup: CDR1 SEHNR, CDR2 FQNEAQ (reference sequence). V gave up 5 bases and J gave up 0 bases, with 14 bases separating them. The CDR3 is 16 residues long. The DNA of the CDR3 is TGTGCCAGCAGCGCAATGCGGGGTTACTCTGGAAACACCATATATTTT. Residues: CASSAMRGYSGNTIYF.

The chain has TRBV6-6 and TRBJ1-5, with 7 bases aligning to TRBD1. Germline V lookup: CDR1 MNHNY, CDR2 SVGAGI (reference sequence). The V segment lost 6 bases and the J segment 2 bases; nucleotides outside the gene matches: 4. The CDR3 spans 14 residues. The CDR3 reads CASSPQGRNQPQHF. CDR3 coding DNA: TGTGCCAGCAGCCCACAGGGGCGCAATCAGCCCCAGCATTTT.

In DNA form, the CDR3 reads TGTGCCAGCAGTTACGGGACAGGGTCCACTGAAGCTTTCTTT. This translates into CASSYGTGSTEAFF. This rearrangement joins TRBV6-5 to TRBJ1-1; 9 bases fit TRBD1. The trim removed 2 bases at V and 4 bases at J, leaving 2 bases unmatched. Germline V gives CDR1 MNHEY, CDR2 SVGAGI. This CDR3 has 14 residues.

This clone was detected a few times. J is TRBJ1-3 and V is TRBV28, with TRBD1 as a possible D gene (5 bases). The germline V gene has CDR1 MDHEN and CDR2 SYDVKM. The CDR3 contains 18 residues. Trimming cost V 0 bases and J 0 bases, with 15 bases left between them. The CDR3 protein is CASSLWGERRGSGNTIYF. In DNA, the CDR3 is TGTGCCAGCAGTTTATGGGGGGAGAGGAGGGGCTCTGGAAACACCATATATTTT.

This chain links TRBV4-1 with TRBJ1-6, with TRBD1 identical over 8 bases. Germline lookup yields CDR1 MGHRA and CDR2 YSYEKL. Unmatched junction bases numbered 12, after V lost 4 bases and J lost 13 bases. The CDR3 covers 15 residues. DNA of the CDR3: TGCGCCAGCAGCCTCGTGACAGGGGCCTTTTCCCCCCTCCACTTT. Translation gives CASSLVTGAFSPLHF.

The chain links TRBV5-1 to TRBJ1-2, with 10 bases that match TRBD1. CDR3 length: 15 residues. Germline CDR1 SGHRS, CDR2 YFSETQ. The V segment lost 4 bases and the J segment 4 bases; nucleotides outside the gene matches: 7. The CDR3 reads CASSQTGGASYGYTF. In DNA form, the CDR3 reads TGCGCCAGCAGCCAGACAGGGGGCGCGAGCTATGGCTACACCTTC.

The chain uses TRBV7-8 and TRBJ2-1; 8 bases match TRBD2. V lost 2 bases, J lost 7 bases, and 10 bases stayed unmatched. CDR3 length: 16 amino acids. From germline, CDR1 is SGHVS and CDR2 FQNEAQ. The DNA for the CDR3 is TGTGCCAGCAGCTTATCCGGGACTAGTATTGTAAATGAGCAGTTCTTC. Protein sequence: CASSLSGTSIVNEQFF.